The 22 T cell receptor beta chains below come from one sample, sequenced in a study of T-cell reconstitution after alpha-beta-depleted transplantation in children. Unique molecular identifiers were incorporated into the prepared TCRbeta library. TCRdb ran MiXCR on the PCR reads and lists one entry per CDR3 protein. The sample carries 500,000 to 600,000 distinct CDR3 sequences, roughly 30% recorded once. This material consisted of PBMCs, taken before TCRalphabeta/CD19-depleted stem cell transplant. Receptors were obtained from a boy less than two years old with Wiskott-Aldrich syndrome, due to receive a stem cell transplant.

The chain has TRBV6-5 and TRBJ2-4; D is perhaps TRBD1 (5 bases). CDR1 is MNHEY, CDR2 SVGAGI, per germline. The germline V and J ends were trimmed by 0 bases and 2 bases, with 14 bases remaining between them. The CDR3 is 17 residues long. The chain's CDR3 is CASSYSIPGMTKNIQYF. Here the CDR3 DNA reads TGTGCCAGCAGTTACTCGATCCCAGGGATGACCAAAAACATTCAGTACTTC.

This clonotype was seen more than once but under ten times. This rearrangement joins TRBV10-3 to TRBJ2-2; no reliable D call. Trimming left V 1 base short and J 7 bases short, with 7 bases between. In germline, CDR1 is ENHRY, CDR2 SYGVKD. This CDR3 is built from 13 residues. The CDR3 reads CAISELPLGELFF. CDR3 DNA: TGTGCCATCAGTGAGTTGCCGCTCGGGGAGCTGTTTTTT.

This clonotype came up a few times. The chain combines TRBV7-3 with TRBJ1-1; D remains unclear. The CDR3 extends over 14 amino acids. CDR1 and CDR2 from the germline V gene are SGHTA and FQGTGA. Trimming cost V 2 bases and J 5 bases, with 12 bases left between them. The CDR3 DNA reads as TGTGCCAGCAGCTTAGACGGGGAACGGACTGAAGCTTTCTTT. The encoded protein is CASSLDGERTEAFF.

This clonotype showed up just a few times. The CDR3 DNA sequence: TGCGCCAGCAGCCTGCCTAGCGGGAGTCTCGAGCAGTACTTC. Amino acids: CASSLPSGSLEQYF. The chain is built from TRBV5-1 and TRBJ2-7, with TRBD2 matching over 10 bases. V gave up 4 bases and J gave up 6 bases; unmatched junction bases: 7. The CDR3 covers 14 residues. Germline CDR1 and CDR2: SGHRS and YFSETQ.

This clonotype occurred once. The V call is TRBV24-1, the J call TRBJ1-2, with 7 bases aligning to TRBD1. Germline CDR1 reads KGHDR; CDR2 reads SFDVKD. This CDR3 contains 16 residues. V dropped 4 bases and J dropped 5; count of bases not matched to a gene: 12. The CDR3 nucleotides read TGTGCCACCAGTGACAAGAGACCGGGACAGTCTTATGGCTACACCTTC. The encoded protein is CATSDKRPGQSYGYTF.

This chain links TRBV7-3 with TRBJ2-3; possibly TRBD1 or TRBD2 for D (5 bases each). The germline gives CDR1 SGHTA, CDR2 FQGTGA. This CDR3 contains 15 residues. V lost 4 bases, J lost 3 bases, and 14 bases lay in between. CDR3 loop: CASSSLPGPTDTQYF. For the CDR3, the DNA is TGTGCCAGCAGCTCCCTGCCGGGACCTACAGATACGCAGTATTTT.

In this sample, this clonotype turned up a few times. The V and J genes are TRBV30 and TRBJ1-3, with D uncertain. V was shortened by 3 bases and J by 0 bases, with 15 bases between the two germline ends. Germline V gene lookup returns CDR1 GTSNPN and CDR2 SVGIG (reference sequence). CDR3 length equals 16 residues. CDR3 sequence (DNA): TGTGCCTGGAGCAATGGAAAGAGAAGCTCTGGAAACACCATATATTTT. Translated: CAWSNGKRSSGNTIYF.

This clonotype was seen just once. The chain joins TRBV28 to TRBJ2-7; tentatively, D is TRBD1 or TRBD2 (5 bases each). Trimming removed 2 bases from V and 4 bases from J, with 15 bases in between. This CDR3 has 15 residues. Germline assignment: CDR1 MDHEN and CDR2 SYDVKM. The CDR3 nucleotides read TGTGCCAGCAGTTTACATGCCACGGGGCTATACGAGCAGTACTTC. Translated, it gives CASSLHATGLYEQYF.

The genes are TRBV7-2 and TRBJ2-1, with D unresolved. The CDR3 length is 11 residues. The V gene's germline CDR1 is SGHTA and CDR2 FQGNSA. Trimming left V 5 bases short and J 9 bases short, with 8 bases between. DNA of the CDR3: TGTGCCAGCAGCGCCCGGACTGAGCAGTTCTTC. This sequence encodes CASSARTEQFF.

The CDR3 is CATSDSRDSNEQFF. DNA for the CDR3: TGTGCCACCAGTGACTCTCGGGATTCGAATGAGCAGTTCTTC. V usage is TRBV24-1 and J usage is TRBJ2-1; maybe TRBD2 (5 bases). V lost 4 bases to trimming and J lost 7 bases, with 13 bases between them. This CDR3 comprises 14 residues. Germline V CDR1 and CDR2: KGHDR, SFDVKD.

The CDR3 DNA is TGTGCCAGCAGCCAAGATGGGGCTAGCGGGAGCGATGAGCAGTTCTTC. This encodes CASSQDGASGSDEQFF. This chain joins TRBV4-2 and TRBJ2-1, with TRBD2 matching over 10 bases. The CDR3 extends over 16 amino acids. With 0 bases clipped from V and 8 bases from J, the junction kept 7 bases outside the gene matches. CDR1 and CDR2 (germline): LGHNA, YNFKEQ.

The rearrangement joins TRBV5-5 to TRBJ1-4; 8 positions match TRBD1. V shed 1 base and J 6 bases; nucleotides not matched to a gene: 5. The germline V gene encodes CDR1 SGHKS and CDR2 YYEKEE (reference sequence). The CDR3 contains 15 residues. CDR3 bases: TGTGCCAGCAGCTTGATCGGACAGGGTTATGAAAAACTGTTTTTT. Translation: CASSLIGQGYEKLFF.

Only a few counts were recorded for this clonotype. The CDR3 region is CASANPWGAEQFF. The DNA of the CDR3 is TGCGCCAGCGCCAATCCGTGGGGCGCTGAGCAGTTCTTC. The chain combines TRBV10-1 with TRBJ2-1, with D possibly being TRBD1 (5 bases). Germline V gene lookup returns CDR1 WNHNN and CDR2 SYGVQD (reference sequence). V was pared by 8 bases and J by 9 bases, with 17 bases between. The CDR3 spans 13 residues.

This clonotype showed up just a few times. V usage is TRBV20-1 and J usage is TRBJ1-4, with no clear D. This CDR3 contains 13 residues. Germline V gene sequence: CDR1 DFQATT, CDR2 SNEGSKA (reference sequence). Here the CDR3 DNA reads TGCAGCCAGTCGACGGCAACTAATGAAAAACTGTTTTTT. Translating it yields CSQSTATNEKLFF.

This clonotype was detected a few times. The CDR3 loop reads CASSRTGVISKNIQYF. The DNA for the CDR3 is TGTGCCAGCAGCCGGACAGGGGTCATATCCAAAAACATTCAGTACTTC. The chain joins TRBV28 to TRBJ2-4; 9 bases are shared with TRBD1. The CDR3 runs 16 residues. The germline CDR1 and CDR2 sequences are MDHEN and SYDVKM. J was trimmed by 2 bases and V by 6 bases; bases with no gene match: 8.

With regard to this clonotype: The junction shows a germline mismatch at one end, possibly a read error. This chain joins TRBV28 and TRBJ1-1; D is possibly TRBD1 (6 bases). The CDR3 length is 15 residues. Germline assignment: CDR1 MDHEN and CDR2 SYDVKM. DNA for the CDR3: TGTGCCACCAGTCGATACGGGGGCATGAACACTGAAGCTTTCTTT. This encodes CATSRYGGMNTEAFF. The variable domain in full, completed from reference TRBV28 and TRBJ1-1, reads DVKVTQSSRYLVKRTGEKVFLECVQDMDHENMFWYRQDPGLGLRLIYFSYDVKMKEKGDIPEGYSVSREKKERFSLILESASTNQTSMYLCATSRYGGMNTEAFFGQGTRLTVV.

This clonotype was observed a handful of times. This sequence joins TRBV20-1 and TRBJ2-3; D is perhaps TRBD2 (6 bases). V shed 7 bases and J shed 5 bases, with 16 bases lying between them. The CDR3 sequence is 13 residues long. Germline V gives CDR1 DFQATT, CDR2 SNEGSKA (reference sequence). The CDR3 region is CSGGTPPGDTQYF. CDR3 sequence (DNA): TGCAGTGGCGGGACCCCTCCGGGAGATACGCAGTATTTT.

The chain uses TRBV28 and TRBJ1-6; TRBD1 is a possible D gene (5 bases). Trimming took off 2 bases at V and 7 bases at J, with 18 bases between the two ends. The CDR3 length is 17 residues. Looked up from germline, CDR1 is MDHEN and CDR2 is SYDVKM. The CDR3 sequence: CASSLIVEGPTNSPLHF. The CDR3 DNA sequence: TGTGCCAGCAGTTTAATAGTGGAGGGACCGACGAATTCACCCCTCCACTTT.

This clonotype was observed a handful of times. The chain uses TRBV5-5 and TRBJ2-7; D not certain. V lost 1 base and J 4 bases, leaving 12 bases between the germline ends. This CDR3 spans 14 amino acids. Germline V lookup: CDR1 SGHKS, CDR2 YYEKEE (reference sequence). For the CDR3, the DNA is TGTGCCAGCAGCTTGACAGTTCCTCCTTACGAGCAGTACTTC. Its translation is CASSLTVPPYEQYF.

This clonotype was picked up a small number of times. The rearrangement joins TRBV28 to TRBJ2-4; 8 bases are shared with TRBD1. Trimming cost V 4 bases and J 0 bases; bases outside gene matches: 11. Germline V gene sequence: CDR1 MDHEN, CDR2 SYDVKM. This CDR3 comprises 18 residues. The DNA of the CDR3 is TGTGCCAGCAGTTCGACAGGGGTATTGATGGAAGCCAAAAACATTCAGTACTTC. This gives the protein CASSSTGVLMEAKNIQYF.

The chain couples TRBV27 to TRBJ2-7, with TRBD1 identical over 7 bases. Germline values: CDR1 MNHEY, CDR2 SMNVEV (reference sequence). CDR3 size: 16 residues. V shed 2 bases, J shed 0 bases, and the junction held 7 bases outside the gene matches. The CDR3 DNA reads as TGTGCCAGCAGTTTAATCCCCCCAGGGGGCTCCTACGAGCAGTACTTC. It codes for CASSLIPPGGSYEQYF.

This clonotype has more than one count but fewer than ten. The chain carries TRBV14 and TRBJ2-3; 11 positions agree with TRBD2. Germline V gene lookup returns CDR1 SGHDN and CDR2 FVKESK. J was trimmed by 2 bases and V by 2 bases; bases with no gene match: 3. This CDR3 has 16 residues. CDR3 loop: CASSQPGLAVTDTQYF. The CDR3 nucleotides are TGTGCCAGCAGCCAACCGGGACTAGCGGTCACAGATACGCAGTATTTT.